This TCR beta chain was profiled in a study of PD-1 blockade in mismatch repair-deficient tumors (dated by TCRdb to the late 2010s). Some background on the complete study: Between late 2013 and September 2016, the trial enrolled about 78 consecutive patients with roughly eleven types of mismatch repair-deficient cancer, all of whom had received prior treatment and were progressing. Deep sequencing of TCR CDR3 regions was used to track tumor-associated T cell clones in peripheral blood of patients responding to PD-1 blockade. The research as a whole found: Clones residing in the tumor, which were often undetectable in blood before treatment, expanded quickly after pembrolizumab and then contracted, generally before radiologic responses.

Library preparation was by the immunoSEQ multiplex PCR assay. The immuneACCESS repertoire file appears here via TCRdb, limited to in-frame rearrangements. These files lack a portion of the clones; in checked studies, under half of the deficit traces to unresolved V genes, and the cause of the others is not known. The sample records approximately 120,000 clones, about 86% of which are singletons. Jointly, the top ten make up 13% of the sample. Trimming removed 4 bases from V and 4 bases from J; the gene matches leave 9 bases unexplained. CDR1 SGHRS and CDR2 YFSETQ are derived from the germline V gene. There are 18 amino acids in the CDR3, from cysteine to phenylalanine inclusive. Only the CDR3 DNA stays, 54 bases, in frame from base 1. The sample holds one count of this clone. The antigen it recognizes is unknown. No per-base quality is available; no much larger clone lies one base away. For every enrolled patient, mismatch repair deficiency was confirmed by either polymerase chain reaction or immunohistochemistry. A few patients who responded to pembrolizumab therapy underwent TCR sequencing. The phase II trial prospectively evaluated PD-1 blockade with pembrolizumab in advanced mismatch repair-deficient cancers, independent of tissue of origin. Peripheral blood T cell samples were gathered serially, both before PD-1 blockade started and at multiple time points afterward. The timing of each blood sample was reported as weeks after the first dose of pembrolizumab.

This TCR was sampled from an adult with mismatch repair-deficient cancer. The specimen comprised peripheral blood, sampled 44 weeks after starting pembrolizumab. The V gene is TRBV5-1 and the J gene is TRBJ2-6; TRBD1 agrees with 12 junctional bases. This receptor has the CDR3 CASSLGGQGAAGANVLTF. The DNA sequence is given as TGCGCCAGCAGCCTGGGGGGACAGGGGGCGGCGGGGGCCAACGTCCTGACTTTC. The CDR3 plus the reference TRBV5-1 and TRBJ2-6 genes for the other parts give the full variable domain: KAGVTQTPRYLIKTRGQQVTLSCSPISGHRSVSWYQQTPGQGLQFLFEYFSETQRNKGNFPGRFSGRQFSNSRSEMNVSTLELGDSALYLCASSLGGQGAAGANVLTFGAGSRLTVL.